The clone carrying this T cell receptor (beta chain) turned up a few times. This sample stems from a study of T cells after yellow fever vaccination. V was shortened by 1 base and J by 0 bases, with 15 bases between the two germline ends. Germline CDR1 and CDR2: DFQATT and SNEGSKA (reference sequence). CDR3 length: 16 residues. 5'RACE template switching added a universal primer site and UMIs to TCR cDNA. TCRdb re-called the 5' RACE reads with MiXCR, one entry per CDR3 protein. The top ten clones hold approximately 3.5% of a sample with a few hundred thousand distinct CDR3 sequences, less than 9.5% of them seen once.

V and J are TRBV20-1 and TRBJ1-1; a possible D gene is TRBD1 (6 bases). The specimen comprised CD4+ T cells sorted from PBMCs, sampled 5 days after the yellow fever booster vaccination. The clonotype originates from a man between 18 and 35 years old who received the YFV17D yellow fever vaccine. In nucleotides, the CDR3 is TGCAGTGCTAGAGGTCCGACAGGTTACTTGAACACTGAAGCTTTCTTT. Amino acid sequence: CSARGPTGYLNTEAFF.